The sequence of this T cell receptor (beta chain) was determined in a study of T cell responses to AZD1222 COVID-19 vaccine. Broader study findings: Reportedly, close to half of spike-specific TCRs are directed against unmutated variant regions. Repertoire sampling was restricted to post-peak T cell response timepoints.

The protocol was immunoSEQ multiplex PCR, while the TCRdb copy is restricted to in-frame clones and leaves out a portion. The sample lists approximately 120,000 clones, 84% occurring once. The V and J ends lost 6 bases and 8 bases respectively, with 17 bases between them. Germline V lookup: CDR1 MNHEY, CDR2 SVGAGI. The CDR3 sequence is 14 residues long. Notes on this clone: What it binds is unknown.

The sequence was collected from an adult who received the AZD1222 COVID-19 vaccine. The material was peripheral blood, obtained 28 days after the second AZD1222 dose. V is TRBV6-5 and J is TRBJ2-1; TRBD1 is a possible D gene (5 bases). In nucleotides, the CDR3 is TGTGCCAGCAGAGGACAAATTCTTGTCGATGAGCAGTTCTTC. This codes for CASRGQILVDEQFF.